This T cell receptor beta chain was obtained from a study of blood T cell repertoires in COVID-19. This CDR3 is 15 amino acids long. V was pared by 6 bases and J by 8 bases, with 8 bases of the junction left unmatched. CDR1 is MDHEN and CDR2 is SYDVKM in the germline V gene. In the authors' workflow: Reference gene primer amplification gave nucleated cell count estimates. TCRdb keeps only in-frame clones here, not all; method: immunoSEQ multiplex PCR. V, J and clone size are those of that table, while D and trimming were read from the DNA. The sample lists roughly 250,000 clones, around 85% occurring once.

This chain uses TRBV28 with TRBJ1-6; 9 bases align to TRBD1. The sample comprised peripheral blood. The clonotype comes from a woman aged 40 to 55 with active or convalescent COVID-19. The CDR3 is CASSENRGRDSPLHF. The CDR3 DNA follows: TGTGCCAGCAGCGAGAACAGGGGGCGAGATTCACCCCTCCACTTT.